Described below is a single T cell receptor beta chain sequence and its context. This specimen belongs to a study of T cell responses to AZD1222 COVID-19 vaccine. Repertoires were generated with immunoSEQ multiplex PCR, while TCRdb's copy carries only in-frame clones and drops some. In the table there are about 180,000 clones, over 85% of which are singletons. CDR1 is SGHRS and CDR2 is YFSETQ in the germline V gene. The length of the CDR3 is 12 residues. Deletions cut 2 bases from V and 14 bases from J, with 15 bases between. This receptor was identified in an adult who received the MenACWY meningococcal vaccine as a control. The source material was peripheral blood, sampled 28 days after the second dose of the MenACWY control vaccine. The chain has TRBV5-1 and TRBJ2-3; possible D gene TRBD2, 7 bases. CDR3 protein: CASSLGAGARYF. The CDR3, as DNA: TGCGCCAGCAGCTTAGGGGCGGGGGCGCGGTATTTT.